The present T cell receptor beta chain was sequenced within a study of T cell responses to AZD1222 COVID-19 vaccine. Study results and limitations: Donor demographics were predominantly white British with a female majority; clonal diversity may be underestimated. After two AZD1222 doses, spike-specific TCR breadth and depth rose versus day 0.

Remarks on this clone: The antigen is undetermined.

Sequenced by immunoSEQ multiplex PCR; TCRdb stores in-frame clones only, minus some. The table lists approximately 200,000 clones, about nine tenths of them singletons, with 3% to 3.5% in the top ten. The input for sequencing was peripheral blood, taken 28 days after the second AZD1222 dose. The receptor's source is an adult who received the AZD1222 COVID-19 vaccine.

The CDR3 bases are TGCGCCAGCAGCTTGGGTGGGACGGGGGCTCCCTACGAGCAGTACTTC. This sequence encodes CASSLGGTGAPYEQYF. The genes are TRBV5-1 and TRBJ2-7; D possibly uses TRBD1 or TRBD2 (6 bases each). Germline values: CDR1 SGHRS, CDR2 YFSETQ. This CDR3 comprises 16 residues. The ends were cut back, 0 bases at V and 2 bases at J, with 15 bases in the middle.